This passage covers 15 T cell receptor beta chains from one sample sequenced in a study of T cells in Graves' hyperthyroidism and ophthalmopathy. Amplified TCR beta CDR3 regions derived from RNA transcripts. The HTBI primer set drove a first-round RT-PCR of the TCR CDR3. TCRdb called the multiplex PCR reads again in MiXCR, with one record for every CDR3 protein. Of roughly 560,000 distinct CDR3 sequences listed, roughly 14% are singletons. The sequenced sample consisted of blood. The origin of the receptors is a woman in her thirties or forties with Graves' ophthalmopathy.

The gene calls are TRBV12-3 or TRBV12-4 and TRBJ1-1; possible D gene TRBD1, 5 bases. With 6 bases removed from V and 0 bases from J, the gap between germline ends came to 17 bases. The CDR3 length is 16 residues. This CDR3 is CASSPGVGRLNTEAFF. CDR3 bases: TGTGCCAGCAGCCCCGGCGTGGGGCGGCTGAACACTGAAGCTTTCTTT.

The sample holds many counts of this clonotype. The chain couples TRBV5-1 to TRBJ2-1; TRBD2 matches at 13 bases. J gave up 8 bases and V 4 bases, and 9 bases lay outside the gene matches. CDR3 length: 16 amino acids. Per germline, CDR1 SGHRS and CDR2 YFSETQ. The CDR3, as DNA: TGCGCCAGCAGCCAGTGGACTAGCGGGAGTACAGATGAGCAGTTCTTC. This gives the protein CASSQWTSGSTDEQFF. Using reference TRBV5-1 and TRBJ2-1 for the parts outside the CDR3, the full variable domain is KAGVTQTPRYLIKTRGQQVTLSCSPISGHRSVSWYQQTPGQGLQFLFEYFSETQRNKGNFPGRFSGRQFSNSRSEMNVSTLELGDSALYLCASSQWTSGSTDEQFFGPGTRLTVL.

The chain is built from TRBV7-8 and TRBJ2-5; D is uncertain. Trimming stripped 1 base from V and 7 bases from J, with 16 bases between. Germline assignment: CDR1 SGHVS and CDR2 FQNEAQ. This CDR3 has 15 residues. CDR3 in amino acids: CASSLGPVGLGTQYF. The CDR3 coding sequence is TGTGCCAGCAGCTTAGGCCCCGTAGGGCTGGGGACCCAGTACTTC.

This clonotype appeared a few times. This chain connects TRBV7-8 to TRBJ2-7; the match to TRBD2 covers 7 bases. This CDR3 has 15 residues. Germline V lookup: CDR1 SGHVS, CDR2 FQNEAQ. J lost 3 bases, V lost 7 bases, and 12 bases had no gene match. CDR3 loop: CASTPRTGGNYEQYF. DNA of the CDR3: TGTGCCAGCACCCCACGTACGGGGGGAAACTACGAGCAGTACTTC.

The chain combines TRBV14 with TRBJ2-2; D is unresolved. The V gene lost 1 base and the J gene lost 0 bases, with 9 bases spanning the gap. The CDR3 runs to 16 residues. Germline V lookup: CDR1 SGHDN, CDR2 FVKESK. This CDR3 reads CASSQAVRPNTGELFF. Written as DNA, the CDR3 is TGTGCCAGCAGCCAAGCGGTCAGACCGAACACCGGGGAGCTGTTTTTT. Full variable domain (rest looked up from reference TRBV14 and TRBJ2-2): EAGVTQFPSHSVIEKGQTVTLRCDPISGHDNLYWYRRVMGKEIKFLLHFVKESKQDESGMPNNRFLAERTGGTYSTLKVQPAELEDSGVYFCASSQAVRPNTGELFFGEGSRLTVL.

This chain uses TRBV4-2 with TRBJ2-7, with D hard to call. V was clipped by 0 bases and J by 6 bases, with 15 bases between them. Germline CDR1 is LGHNA and CDR2 is YNFKEQ. This CDR3 spans 15 amino acids. This CDR3 reads CASSQDLTDLSEQYF. CDR3 nucleotide sequence: TGTGCCAGCAGCCAAGATCTGACGGACCTCTCCGAGCAGTACTTC.

This clonotype was picked up many times. The chain has TRBV12-3 or TRBV12-4 and TRBJ2-7, with D unclear. V was pared by 3 bases and J by 6 bases, with 12 bases between. CDR3 length: 13 residues. Here the CDR3 reads CASSFLQLCEQYF. CDR3 sequence (DNA): TGTGCCAGCAGTTTCCTACAGCTCTGCGAGCAGTACTTC.

This clonotype has a count of ten or more. The chain has TRBV27 and TRBJ1-2, with 7 bases fitting TRBD1. In germline, CDR1 is MNHEY, CDR2 SMNVEV (reference sequence). This CDR3 region has 15 residues. The ends lost 3 bases at V and 5 bases at J; junction bases unmatched: 9. CDR3 nucleotides: TGTGCCAGCAGTTTTACCCCGGGACAGTATTATGGCTACACCTTC. Its translation is CASSFTPGQYYGYTF.

This clonotype came up many times. The CDR3, as DNA: TGTGCCACCGGCCGCCCCCACGTTATCGACGAGCAGTACTTC. It codes for CATGRPHVIDEQYF. This chain joins TRBV12-3 or TRBV12-4 and TRBJ2-7; D is uncertain. The CDR3 has 14 residues. V dropped 10 bases and J dropped 5 bases, with 21 bases sitting between them.

Written as DNA, the CDR3 is TGTGCCAGCATCGGGACAGGGGGCACTGAAGCTTTCTTT. Amino acids: CASIGTGGTEAFF. The rearrangement uses TRBV27 and TRBJ1-1; 11 positions agree with TRBD1. The CDR3 consists of 13 residues. The ends lost 7 bases at V and 4 bases at J; junction bases unmatched: 2. The germline gives CDR1 MNHEY, CDR2 SMNVEV (reference sequence).

This clonotype has a count of ten or more. The chain joins TRBV6-5 to TRBJ1-3; D unclear. Germline CDR1 MNHEY, CDR2 SVGAGI. The CDR3 has 14 residues. Trimming pared 1 base from V and 3 bases from J, leaving 7 bases between. CDR3 amino acids: CASSYYRSGNTIYF. The CDR3 region has the DNA TGTGCCAGCAGTTACTATCGGAGTGGAAACACCATATATTTT.

The table lists this clonotype with a few counts. The chain recombines TRBV20-1 with TRBJ1-5; D perhaps matches TRBD1 (6 bases). The CDR3 spans 15 residues. Germline V gene data show CDR1 as DFQATT and CDR2 as SNEGSKA (reference sequence). Trimming pared 4 bases from V and 3 bases from J, leaving 16 bases between. CDR3 coding DNA: TGCAGTGCTATGGACAGTTGGGAGTACAATCAGCCCCAGCATTTT. Its translation is CSAMDSWEYNQPQHF.

Comment on this clonotype: A read error is possible here, since a much larger clone lies one base away. The chain recombines TRBV6-2 or TRBV6-3 with TRBJ1-3; 8 nucleotides align to TRBD1. V trimming: 5 bases; J trimming: 4 bases; junction bases outside the gene matches: 4. Germline CDR1 and CDR2: MNHEY and SVGEGT. CDR3 length: 14 residues. The CDR3, as DNA: TGTGCCAGCAGTCTCCGGGACAGGGGAAACACCATATATTTT. Translation: CASSLRDRGNTIYF.

The sample holds many counts of this clonotype. This chain joins TRBV10-3 and TRBJ1-2, with 7 bases identical to TRBD1. Germline CDR1 and CDR2: ENHRY and SYGVKD. The CDR3 is made up of 13 amino acids. J gave up 8 bases and V 3 bases, and 6 bases lay outside the gene matches. The CDR3 DNA follows: TGTGCCATCAGTGATTCGACAGGGAAAGGCTACACCTTC. Its protein product is CAISDSTGKGYTF.

This clonotype came up many times. The rearrangement links TRBV15 to TRBJ1-3; D not resolved. The CDR3 contains 12 residues. In germline, CDR1 is LNHNV, CDR2 YYDKDF (reference sequence). The ends were cut back, 1 base at V and 4 bases at J, with 2 bases in the middle. The DNA of the CDR3 is TGTGCCACCAGCAGAGGAGGAAACACCATATATTTT. Protein product: CATSRGGNTIYF. Filled out from reference TRBV15 and TRBJ1-3, the complete variable domain reads DAMVIQNPRYQVTQFGKPVTLSCSQTLNHNVMYWYQQKSSQAPKLLFHYYDKDFNNEADTPDNFQSRRPNTSFCFLDIRSPGLGDTAMYLCATSRGGNTIYFGEGSWLTVV.